Described below is a single T cell receptor (beta chain) sequence and its context. What it binds is unknown. In the PCR, 60 Vbeta and 13 Jbeta primers were used. Per the original methods: It was a later analysis that counted about 80 million unique TCR beta chains, of which about 10 million were shared. Measured with immunoSEQ multiplex PCR; TCRdb has only the in-frame clones, and not every one. D and trimming come from the DNA, and the V and J calls and clone size come from that table. Among approximately 180,000 clones, around four fifths were seen once, and the ten largest hold approximately 1%. The data are from a study of cytomegalovirus exposure and HLA in healthy donors. Whole-study findings and limits: There were some public TCRs occurring in many donors, but most TCR sequences were rare.

The CDR3 runs to 15 residues. Germline CDR1 and CDR2: SGHTA and FQGTGA. J lost 4 bases, V lost 3 bases, and 6 bases had no gene match. Participants comprised healthy donors of bone marrow. This TCR was sampled from a woman between 40 and 50 years old in good health and CMV-seronegative. The source material was PBMCs. This sequence joins TRBV7-3 and TRBJ2-3; 8 nucleotides agree with TRBD1. In nucleotides, the CDR3 is TGTGCCAGCAGCTTCCAGGGGGCAGGGTCAGATACGCAGTATTTT. Residues: CASSFQGAGSDTQYF.